This T cell receptor (beta chain) was identified in a study of regulatory T cells in long-lasting Graves disease. General study points: Persistent disease favored TRBV28, TRBJ1-2 and TRBJ2-5. Whereas new patients shared roughly 910 public clonotypes, persistent patients shared more, at some 2,700.

Time point of the sample: newly diagnosed GD, antithyroid drugs for less than 3 months. RNA isolated from PBMCs was used to make the TCR library. Doctors identified Graves' disease using the American Thyroid Association guidelines. This clonotype was seen repeatedly, ten times or more. Its target is unknown. CDR3-region Arm-PCR and iRepertoire HTBI primers produced the TCR beta libraries. MiXCR, run by TCRdb on the multiplex PCR reads, gives a single entry per CDR3 protein. The sample holds hundreds of thousands of distinct CDR3 sequences, about a sixth seen once. CDR3 length equals 17 residues. With 1 base clipped from V and 7 bases from J, the junction kept 13 bases outside the gene matches. Germline CDR1 is SGHTA and CDR2 is FQGNSA. This sample was also put to use in a study of T cells in Graves' hyperthyroidism and ophthalmopathy. This second study notes: TCR CDR3 underwent first-round RT-PCR with the HTBI primer set.

The chain links TRBV7-2 to TRBJ2-7, with TRBD2 matching over 10 bases. Here the sequenced sample was peripheral blood mononuclear cells (PBMCs), taken at new diagnosis, from a patient treated with antithyroid drugs. The receptor comes from a woman in her thirties with Graves disease. CDR3 nucleotide sequence: TGTGCCAGCAGCTTAGTGGTGGGTCACCTAGCGGGAGTTGAGCAGTACTTC. Translation: CASSLVVGHLAGVEQYF.